This T cell receptor (beta chain) is drawn from a study of technical replicates of blood from several donors. The table came from immunoSEQ multiplex PCR; TCRdb's copy has only in-frame clones and leaves some out. The table has about 73,000 clones, around nine tenths seen once. In germline, CDR1 is LNHNV, CDR2 YYDKDF (reference sequence). This CDR3 has 13 amino acids. Unmatched junction bases numbered 4, after V lost 0 bases and J lost 10 bases. The sample taken for sequencing was PBMCs. This receptor was obtained from a human donor in good health. Some clones in this sample may be carry-over from other donors' samples. The chain recombines TRBV15 with TRBJ2-7; 9 bases are a match to TRBD2. The CDR3 loop is CATSRDQRGVQYF. The CDR3 nucleotides read TGTGCCACCAGCAGAGATCAGCGGGGGGTTCAGTACTTC.